This T cell receptor (beta chain) was recovered during a study of T cell responses to AZD1222 COVID-19 vaccine. In the study overall: Second doses were pooled across both intervals (about 4 or about 12 weeks).

V gave up 6 bases and J gave up 5 bases, with 11 bases separating them. CDR1 and CDR2 (germline): SGHTA, FQGNSA. This CDR3 comprises 13 residues. Study-level findings and limits: Two AZD1222 doses significantly raised spike-specific TCR breadth and depth over controls. The donor group comprised mostly white British people and more females; the analysis possibly underestimated clonal diversity.

In the case of this clone: Its target is unknown.

TCRdb keeps only in-frame clones here, not all; method: immunoSEQ multiplex PCR. The sample has about 160,000 clones; approximately 90% are singletons. The V and J genes are TRBV7-2 and TRBJ1-5; D not certain. Source: peripheral blood, taken on day 0 of AZD1222 vaccination. This TCR was recovered from an adult in good health. For the CDR3, the DNA is TGTGCCAGCAGACGAGGGATTCATCAGCCCCAGCATTTT. This gives the protein CASRRGIHQPQHF.